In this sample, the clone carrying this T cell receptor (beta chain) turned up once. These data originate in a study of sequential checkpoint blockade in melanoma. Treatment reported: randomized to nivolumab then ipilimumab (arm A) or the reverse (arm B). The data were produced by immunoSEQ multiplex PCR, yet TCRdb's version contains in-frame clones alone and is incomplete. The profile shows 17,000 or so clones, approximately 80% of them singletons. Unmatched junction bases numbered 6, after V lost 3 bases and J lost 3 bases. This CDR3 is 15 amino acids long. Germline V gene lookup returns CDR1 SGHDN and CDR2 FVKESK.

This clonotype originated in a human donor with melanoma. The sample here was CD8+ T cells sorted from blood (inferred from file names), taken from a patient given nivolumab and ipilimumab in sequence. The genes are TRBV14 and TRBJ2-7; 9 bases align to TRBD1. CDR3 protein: CASSQTGGGFYEQYF. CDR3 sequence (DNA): TGTGCCAGCAGCCAGACAGGGGGTGGTTTCTACGAGCAGTACTTC.